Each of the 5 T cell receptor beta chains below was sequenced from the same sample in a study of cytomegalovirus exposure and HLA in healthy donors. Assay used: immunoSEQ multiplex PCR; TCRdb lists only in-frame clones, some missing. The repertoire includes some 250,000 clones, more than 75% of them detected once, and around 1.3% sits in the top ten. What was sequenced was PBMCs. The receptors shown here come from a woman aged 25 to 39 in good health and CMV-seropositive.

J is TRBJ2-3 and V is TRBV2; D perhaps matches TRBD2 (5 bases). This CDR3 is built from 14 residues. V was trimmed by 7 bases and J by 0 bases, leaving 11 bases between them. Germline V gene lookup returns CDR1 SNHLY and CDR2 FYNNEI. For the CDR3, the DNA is TGTGCCAGCATTCTAGCCTCTAGCACAGATACGCAGTATTTT. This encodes CASILASSTDTQYF.

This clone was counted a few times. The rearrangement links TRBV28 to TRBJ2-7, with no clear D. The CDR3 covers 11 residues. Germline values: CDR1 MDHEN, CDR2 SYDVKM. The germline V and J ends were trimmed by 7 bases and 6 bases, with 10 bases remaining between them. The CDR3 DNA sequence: TGTGCCAGCATCCGAGGCGGCGAGCAGTACTTC. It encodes CASIRGGEQYF.

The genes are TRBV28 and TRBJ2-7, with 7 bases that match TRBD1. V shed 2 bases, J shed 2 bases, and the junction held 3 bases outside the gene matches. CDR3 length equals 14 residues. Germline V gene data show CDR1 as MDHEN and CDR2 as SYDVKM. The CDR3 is CASSLVGQTYEQYF. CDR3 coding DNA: TGTGCCAGCAGTTTAGTGGGACAGACCTACGAGCAGTACTTC.

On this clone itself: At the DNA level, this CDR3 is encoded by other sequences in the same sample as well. CDR3 in DNA: TGCGCCAGCAGCTTGTTTCCGGGGAACACTGAAGCTTTCTTT. This sequence encodes CASSLFPGNTEAFF. The V gene is TRBV5-1, the J gene TRBJ1-1, with D unresolved. This CDR3 region has 14 residues. Looked up from germline, CDR1 is SGHRS and CDR2 is YFSETQ. Trimming stripped 1 base from V and 1 base from J, with 8 bases between.

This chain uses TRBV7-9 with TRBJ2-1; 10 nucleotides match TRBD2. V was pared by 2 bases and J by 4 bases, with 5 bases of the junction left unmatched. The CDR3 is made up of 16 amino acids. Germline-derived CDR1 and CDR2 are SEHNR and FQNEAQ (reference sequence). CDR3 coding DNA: TGTGCCAGCAGCTTAACGGAGCGGGAGGGTTACAATGAGCAGTTCTTC. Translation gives CASSLTEREGYNEQFF.